This T cell receptor (beta chain) derives from a study of blood T cells in healthy people across ages. Germline V gene data show CDR1 as SGHAT and CDR2 as FQNNGV. The CDR3 contains 18 residues. Between the trimmed V and J ends, which lost 2 bases and 5 bases, there was a span of 19 bases. This clonotype has ten or more counts. Combining a sample-barcoded 5' primer with a J-beta primer mix, a second PCR ran for about 7 to 11 cycles. TCRdb recomputed calls from the 5' RACE reads with MiXCR, one row per CDR3 protein. This table holds around 650,000 distinct CDR3 sequences, less than 40% found once. V and J are TRBV11-2 and TRBJ2-6; a weak D match, TRBD2 (5 bases). The sample taken for sequencing was blood. The receptor comes from a woman older than 75 in good health. The CDR3 loop reads CASSLSWSEALRANVLTF. The CDR3 DNA reads as TGTGCCAGCAGCTTATCGTGGTCGGAGGCCTTGAGGGCCAACGTCCTGACTTTC.